This T cell receptor beta chain was sequenced in a study of a mutant IDH1 vaccine in newly diagnosed glioma (dated by TCRdb to the early 2020s). A note on the overall study: Vaccination was initiated 4-6 weeks after radiotherapy alone, or concurrently with temozolomide cycles in the chemotherapy-containing groups. The 30 to 40 treated patients were approximately 62% male and 37.5% female, with a mean age of approximately 40 years. Prior to enrollment, patients had been given standard therapy consisting of radiotherapy alone, temozolomide alone, or radiochemotherapy with temozolomide, with the combination given to most patients. Visit V12 was the week-35 safety follow-up and visit V13 was the week-47 end of study. Peripheral blood was collected at six visits: V03 (baseline), V05, V07, V10, V12 and V13. For exploratory analyses, about 25 treated patients had longitudinal TCRB deep sequencing done wherever samples were available.

CDR3 length: 17 amino acids, cysteine to phenylalanine. Left in the record is the CDR3 DNA by itself, 51 bases read in frame from the first base. The investigation overall reported the following: Availability determined which PBMC samples were chosen for TCRB deep sequencing. The authors noted that analyses of patient blood samples could not be reproduced because of sample limitations. Immune responses induced by the vaccine were seen in around 93% of patients across multiple MHC alleles. No apparent relationship was observed between pseudoprogression and alterations in the top peripheral T cell clonotypes detected by TCRB sequencing.

Libraries were prepared through the immunoSEQ multiplex PCR assay. Rearranged TCR beta chain sequences were amplified using the hsTCRB Kit according to the manufacturer's protocol. Sequencing of TCRB libraries was carried out on an Illumina MiSeq. Under the source paper's analysis protocol: The proprietary platform of the kit vendor was used for demultiplexing, trimming and gene mapping. Drawn from immuneACCESS, this table holds only the in-frame rearrangements with V and J called that TCRdb kept. Clones are partly lost; checked studies trace under half to an unresolved V gene and leave the rest unexplained. From that table come the V and J calls and clone size; the DNA was used to work out D and trimming. The sample profile shows tens of thousands of clones; 85% to 95% of them were found once. 2% to 2.5% of the sample rests with the top ten. The meaning of the sample's time point label: week 35, safety follow-up. Every vaccine dose consisted of 300 ug of a 20-mer mutant IDH1 peptide in Montanide, administered subcutaneously together with topical imiquimod. Eight vaccinations were administered to patients in weeks 1, 3, 5, 7, 11, 15, 19 and 23, corresponding to visits V03 through V10. Donors had newly diagnosed WHO grade 3 or 4 IDH1-mutant astrocytomas with loss of nuclear ATRX. The samples were drawn from NOA16, a multicentre, single-arm, open-label phase I trial in Germany that tested a mutant IDH1 peptide vaccine in humans for the first time. Genomic DNA for TCRB sequencing was extracted from EDTA blood using the DNeasy Blood and Tissue Kit.

Worth noting for this clone: It lacks a known antigen. The sample holds no much larger clone one base away, and base qualities are not on file.

The chain uses TRBV21-1 and TRBJ2-1; the table's D call, TRBD2, was not checked against the DNA. TRBV21-1 is described as a pseudogene. The TCR comes from a man aged 50-59 years with glioma. This specimen was PBMCs, taken from a glioma patient whose treatment included an IDH1 peptide vaccine. The DNA is as follows: TGTGCCAGCAGCAAAAAACGGACTAGCGGCCTACACAATGAGCAGTTCTTC. Its coded protein is CASSKKRTSGLHNEQFF.